This T cell receptor (beta chain) was obtained from a study of shared clonotypes between healthy human individuals. About the study: Every donor yielded three CD4 naive, three CD4 memory, two CD8 naive and one CD8 memory plate. General study points: Generation probabilities were higher for clonotypes shared across all four sorted-subset donors than for unshared ones. Naive CD4 clonotype sharing across a handful of donors was about 5%.

V dropped 7 bases and J dropped 6 bases, with 15 bases sitting between them. CDR1 and CDR2 (germline): MDHEN, SYDVKM. The CDR3 has 13 amino acids. Only in-frame clones appear in the TCRdb table, and some are missing; sequencing was by immunoSEQ multiplex PCR. In the table there are about 2.4 million clones, under 95% of which are singletons. Turning to this clone: Its target is not known.

The authors divided CD4+ cells into CD45RA+ naive and CD45RA-negative memory subsets. The chain joins TRBV28 to TRBJ1-2; maybe TRBD1 (5 bases). The sequence derives from a man younger than 30 in good health. Some clones in this sample may be carry-over from other donors' samples. Source material: naive CD4+ T cells from PBMCs. Subset in this sample: CD45RA+ positively selected. Here the CDR3 DNA reads TGTGCCAGCACCCGGGACCCCATGGATGGCTACACCTTC. It is translated as CASTRDPMDGYTF.